This record looks at one T cell receptor beta chain sequence and its context. Its antigen has not been determined. Base quality data are lacking; no much larger clone is found one base away. The sample belongs to a study of cytomegalovirus exposure and HLA in healthy donors listed by TCRdb under 2017. For the study in its entirety: An earlier analysis of about 560 of the donors reported 276 Gb of sequence data and about 120 million unique TCR beta sequences obtained from approximately 180 million T cells. The study used immunosequencing to profile the T cell repertoires of under 700 subjects and linked those repertoires to cytomegalovirus serostatus. The study was designed to test whether signatures of past pathogen exposure could be identified by cataloging public T cell receptors. Typing coverage varied by locus: roughly 629-630 donors for A, B, C, DRB1 and DQB1; under 550 for DQA1; 600 to 610 for DPA1; more than 450 for DPB1. Every discovery cohort repertoire had been produced on one sequencing platform. In a later analysis, previously published TCR beta repertoires from 666 donors were re-analyzed and high-resolution HLA genotyping was added so that TCR occurrence patterns could be studied. Roughly 300 gigabases of sequencing data and tens of millions of unique TCR sequences were included in an early release covering 550 to 800 HLA-typed donors. Of the roughly 390 genotyped donors, roughly 80% were placed in the genetic ancestry cluster associated with self-reported Caucasian donors. To predict cytomegalovirus infection status, the study brought together high-throughput TCR immunosequencing, statistical association of individual TCRs with disease status, and machine learning. Class I and class II HLA loci were covered by the typing at four-digit resolution. Alongside the repertoire data, information on donor age, sex, ethnicity and CMV serostatus was compiled. On average, 235,054 unique TCR beta nucleotide sequences were sequenced per donor among 300 to 500 genotyped donors of the cohort, with approximately 18% of those sequences being non-productive. Genome-wide SNP genotypes for about three fifths of the roughly 670 donors were used in a later genetic analysis, which treated that subset as a discovery cohort. An earlier analysis of 587 of the donors applied high-throughput TCR beta sequencing to assess whether each TCR beta V gene segment acted as functional or pseudogenic. A separate validation cohort of over 95 different subjects was used in addition to the approximately 670-subject first cohort. The later analysis used no new phenotypic data to find candidate immune exposures, relying instead on TCR beta sequences and their occurrence across donors. Four or five DR-DQ haplotypes were handled as single units for association and clustering, since linkage in the cohort was strong. Findings and caveats that apply to the study as a whole: Strong co-occurrence of HLA alleles, especially DR and DQ, made assigning TCR associations to individual alleles difficult. The study listed 164 TCR beta chains as associated with cytomegalovirus. A further reported finding was that TCR beta sequences accurately predicted the HLA-A and HLA-B alleles for most subjects in the first cohort. Because some donors lacked HLA typing at each locus, the association tests relied only on the typed subset. Most TCR sequences were observed very rarely across donors, whereas some public TCRs were present in many individuals. The presence/absence analyses assumed that sequencing depth was roughly uniform across donors, and that assumption may not be true. A cluster of highly shared sequence variants was judged likely to represent a technical artifact of the sequencing pipeline. For the cohort, immune exposure information was limited to CMV serostatus. The earlier analysis of nearly 600 of the donors excluded roughly 17 rarely observed V segments, including chromosome 9 orphons, because counts were too low. According to a later analysis, parvovirus B19, influenza, CMV and Epstein-Barr virus appeared linked to several top co-occurrence clusters. Most CMV-associated TCR beta chains appeared to be HLA-restricted in a later analysis, and the HLA associations seemed to be driven largely by CMV exposure. A few of the identified cytomegalovirus-associated TCR beta chains were confirmed in vitro to be specific for cytomegalovirus antigens. A later genetic analysis reported fewer N-insertions in productive TCRs among donors in an Asian-associated ancestry cluster than the roughly 690-donor mean. In a later analysis, TCR association rates were found to vary across HLA loci, with the most associated TCRs seen for DRB1 alleles and the fewest for HLA-C alleles. At a false discovery rate of 0.05, a later analysis linked fewer than 20,000 TCR beta sequences to specific HLA alleles. Only TCR beta chains were sequenced in this cohort, and the absence of alpha or paired-chain data limited detectable features. In an earlier analysis of some 500 of the donors, most TCR beta V segments were observed in productive rearrangements about 87% or about 30% of the time, broadly matching IMGT annotations. In a later genetic analysis, a missense DCLRE1C variant was associated with V-gene and J-gene trimming of TCR beta chains, and the association was replicated in an independent cohort. A later analysis found that HLA-associated TCR beta chains were more clonally expanded and had lower generation probabilities than equally common non-associated chains. Correlated functional status among segregating V segments might reflect linkage disequilibrium, but an unknown experimental factor could not be ruled out. The authors suggested that the approach could potentially be generalized to other disease states and immunological phenotypes. Because the 87-base-pair reads could not distinguish some IMGT-functional V segments, including TRBV6-2 and TRBV6-3, those segments were excluded. Cytomegalovirus status was reported to be diagnosed by the classifier with high specificity and sensitivity in both the original and validation cohorts.

The cohort consisted of 650 to 700 healthy bone marrow donors. All cohort members were sampled while nominally healthy, although unrecorded immune exposures were likely present. The donor tested CMV seropositive and was one of the 289 seropositive cohort members. A peripheral blood sample was provided by each donor, and peripheral blood mononuclear cells were used for TCR beta sequencing. Genomic DNA was extracted from the blood cell samples with the Qiagen DNeasy Blood Extraction Kit. Library preparation was by the immunoSEQ multiplex PCR assay. The multiplex PCR relied on a mix of 60 forward primers for TCR Vbeta segments and 13 reverse primers for TCR Jbeta segments. A multiplex PCR assay on genomic DNA amplified the CDR3 region of rearranged TCR beta genes. The Illumina HiSeq System was used to sequence the amplified TCR beta libraries as 87-base-pair reads. The authors processed their data as follows. A later analysis tallied 70 million to 100 million unique TCR beta chains across the 640 or so repertoires, and roughly 11 million of those chains were shared by two or more donors. Raw reads were error-corrected and collapsed into unique sequences with a nearest-neighbor algorithm that merged closely related sequences to remove PCR and sequencing errors. CDR3 sequences were aligned to IMGT reference sequences to assign V, D and J gene segments. For a sequence to be retained, at least a six-nucleotide match to both a V gene segment and a J gene segment was required. A rearrangement counted as productive if the CDR3 had no stop codons and remained in frame with V and J, and every other rearrangement counted as non-productive. Following IMGT convention, CDR3 was defined as the stretch from the second conserved V-encoded cysteine up to the conserved J-encoded phenylalanine. In an earlier analysis of more than 550 of the donors, sequences lacking an unambiguous match to a single V gene segment were excluded. In an earlier analysis of a few hundred of the donors, V segments were called functional above 56.7% productive rearrangements and were called segregating when the between-donor standard deviation exceeded 5%. A statistical classification framework was built for diagnosing cytomegalovirus status from the catalog of TCR beta chain sequences. V and J gene assignment, in a later analysis, came from comparing TCR nucleotide sequences with IMGT/GENE-DB human TR gene sequences. The TCRdist pipeline was used in a later analysis to assign CDR3 sequences and most-parsimonious VDJ recombination scenarios. In a later analysis, each TCR beta chain was defined by its CDR3 amino acid sequence together with its V-gene family, and reads without a unique V-gene family were excluded. To address suspected cross-contamination and a sequencing artifact, a later analysis removed a few hundred highly shared, low-generation-probability nucleotide sequences. A later analysis calculated a clonal expansion index for each public chain from normalized within-repertoire ranks of inferred template counts. In a later analysis, generation probabilities were computed with a VDJ recombination model fitted to out-of-frame rearrangements, and the resulting probabilities were checked against IGoR. In a later analysis, hypergeometric tests were used to score TCR-TCR, TCR-HLA and TCR-CMV co-occurrence, with a repertoire-size bias correction applied to TCR pairs. A later analysis estimated false discovery rates by permuting HLA or CMV assignments 20 times. A later analysis grouped co-occurring TCRs with DBSCAN, adding TCRdist sequence similarity when clustering within HLA-allele-positive subsets. Co-occurrence clustering excluded repertoires with fewer than 30,000 or more than 120,000 public chains, plus five with anomalous nucleotide sharing. Drawn from immuneACCESS, this table holds only the in-frame rearrangements with V and J called that TCRdb kept. Clones are partly lost; checked studies trace under half to an unresolved V gene and leave the rest unexplained. Clone size and V and J calls were adopted from that table, with D and trimming inferred from the DNA. The sample includes roughly 86,000 clones, with roughly 73% observed a single time. The biggest ten clones account for approximately 7% of the sample.

Looking up the germline V gene yields CDR1 MNHEY and CDR2 SVGAGI. Relative to germline, V is missing 6 bases and J is missing 5 bases, with 10 bases of the junction outside any gene match. CDR3 length: 15 amino acids, cysteine to phenylalanine. Only CDR3 DNA remains: 45 bases, in frame from the first base. The source of this sequence is a man aged 45-60 years in good health and CMV-seropositive. The sample was PBMCs. The receptor chain draws on TRBV6-5 and TRBJ2-3; TRBD2 agrees with 8 junctional bases. CDR3 region: CASREIAGLKDTQYF. The sequenced DNA is TGTGCCAGCAGGGAAATAGCGGGGCTCAAAGATACGCAGTATTTT.